This T cell receptor (beta chain) is drawn from a study of identical twins. The V and J ends lost 6 bases and 3 bases respectively, with 12 bases between them. Germline V gene sequence: CDR1 MNHNS, CDR2 SASEGT. This CDR3 is built from 13 residues. Unique molecular identifiers were in the cDNA, with template-switch universal primer binding. TCRdb called the 5' RACE reads again in MiXCR, with one record for every CDR3 protein. Among 500,000 to 700,000 distinct CDR3 sequences, around 7.4% were seen once, and the ten largest hold roughly 1.6%. Only healthy Caucasians were included as donors. This clonotype was detected a few times. This same sample was also taken into another study, of yellow fever vaccine responses in identical twins.

The chain links TRBV6-1 to TRBJ2-7; no clear D. This clonotype was sampled from a woman aged 18-29 years in good health. Sample: PBMCs. In DNA, the CDR3 is TGTGCCAGCAGCCCACTAACCGGCTACGAGCAGTACTTC. It yields the protein CASSPLTGYEQYF.